This entry describes one TCR beta chain. Investigators drew around 6 milliliters of peripheral blood at each of two time points. These data belong to a study of prognosis after radiotherapy for stage I lung cancer. Study background: After radiotherapy, 15 showed no significant progression while a few developed distant metastases (median around seven months).

From genomic DNA, two-round multiplex PCR was used to amplify TCR beta CDR3. Amplification in first-round PCR relied on primers specific to each TRBV and TRBJ gene. In TCRdb, the multiplex PCR reads were re-called with MiXCR into one record per CDR3 protein. The sample lists tens of thousands of distinct CDR3 sequences, 30% to 40% occurring once. V shed 5 bases and J 4 bases; nucleotides not matched to a gene: 6. Germline values: CDR1 GTSNPN, CDR2 SVGIG (reference sequence). CDR3 length: 14 residues. This TCR derives from a donor over 45 with non-small cell lung cancer. This specimen consisted of PBMCs, obtained before or after stereotactic body radiation therapy (not recorded which). The chain uses TRBV30 and TRBJ1-4; 8 bases match TRBD1. This chain's CDR3 is CAWRETGDNEKLFF. The CDR3 DNA is TGTGCCTGGCGAGAGACAGGGGATAATGAAAAACTGTTTTTT.